This TCR beta chain was identified in a study of blood T cell repertoires in COVID-19. Study-level information: Collection of acute and convalescent COVID-19 samples took place in the United States, Italy and Spain.

Original data processing: Using reference gene primer amplification, nucleated cell counts were estimated. Using immunoSEQ multiplex PCR, the repertoire was profiled, and TCRdb retains in-frame clones only, with some absent. V and J calls and clone size are as listed in that table; D and trimming were resolved from the DNA. The sample holds 90,000 to 150,000 clones, 75% to 85% seen once. This CDR3 contains 14 residues. V lost 6 bases and J lost 3; bases outside the gene matches: 5. Germline V gene sequence: CDR1 MNHEY, CDR2 SVGEGT. The source of this sequence is a woman older than 75 with acute or convalescent COVID-19. V and J are TRBV6-2 or TRBV6-3 and TRBJ1-1; 9 bases fit TRBD1. The sequenced sample consisted of peripheral blood. The CDR3 here is CASSPDRGYTEAFF. In DNA, the CDR3 is TGTGCCAGCAGCCCCGACAGGGGGTACACTGAAGCTTTCTTT.